Each of the 23 T cell receptor beta chains below was sequenced from the same sample in a study of blood T cell repertoires in COVID-19. Measured with immunoSEQ multiplex PCR; TCRdb has only the in-frame clones, and not every one. Among about 200,000 clones listed, approximately 81% were seen once. The sequencing input was peripheral blood. The receptors shown here come from a human donor in a cohort sampled during active COVID-19.

The chain is built from TRBV19 and TRBJ2-5; 8 bases match TRBD2. The CDR3 sequence is 13 residues long. V lost 9 bases and J lost 1; bases outside the gene matches: 4. Germline V gives CDR1 LNHDA, CDR2 SQIVND (reference sequence). The chain's CDR3 is CASRGGPQETQYF. The CDR3 DNA is TGTGCCAGCCGCGGGGGGCCCCAAGAGACCCAGTACTTC.

This clone appeared once. CDR3 loop: CASVFGGAINEQFF. As DNA, the CDR3 is TGTGCCAGCGTTTTCGGGGGGGCGATCAATGAGCAGTTCTTC. The rearrangement uses TRBV25-1 and TRBJ2-1, with 8 bases identical to TRBD2. V was clipped by 8 bases and J by 6 bases; unmatched bases: 9. Germline V gene sequence: CDR1 MGHDK, CDR2 SYGVNS. This CDR3 has 14 amino acids.

The chain recombines TRBV3-1 (or the pseudogene TRBV3-2) with TRBJ1-2; tentatively, D is TRBD1 (5 bases). The CDR3 extends over 13 amino acids. The germline gives CDR1 LGHDT, CDR2 YNNKEL (reference sequence). The V gene lost 4 bases and the J gene lost 6 bases, with 12 bases spanning the gap. CDR3 DNA: TGTGCCAGCAGCCCGGGAGGGGCGCATGGCTACACCTTC. Residues: CASSPGGAHGYTF.

V and J are TRBV10-3 and TRBJ1-1; D gene unclear. The CDR3 contains 13 residues. V lost 0 bases to trimming and J lost 5 bases, with 7 bases between them. Germline-derived CDR1 and CDR2 are ENHRY and SYGVKD. This CDR3 is CAISESVVTEAFF. The CDR3 nucleotides read TGTGCCATCAGTGAGTCGGTAGTAACTGAAGCTTTCTTT.

The V call is TRBV7-2, the J call TRBJ2-5; the D gene is possibly TRBD2 (5 bases). Germline V CDR1 and CDR2: SGHTA, FQGNSA. V was trimmed by 1 base and J by 5 bases, leaving 8 bases between them. There are 13 residues in the CDR3. The CDR3: CASSLGRRETQYF. CDR3 nucleotides: TGTGCCAGCAGCTTAGGAAGGAGGGAGACCCAGTACTTC.

The rearrangement links TRBV7-9 to TRBJ2-3; 7 positions agree with TRBD2. After removal of 0 bases from V and 0 bases from J, the junction contained 9 bases not matched to a gene. The CDR3 loop spans 18 amino acids. From germline, CDR1 is SEHNR and CDR2 FQNEAQ (reference sequence). The CDR3 DNA reads as TGTGCCAGCAGCTTAGCCGCTTATGAAGCGGGGAGCACAGATACGCAGTATTTT. This gives the protein CASSLAAYEAGSTDTQYF.

The chain links TRBV7-8 to TRBJ2-1; 9 bases line up with TRBD2. The CDR3 has 15 residues. After removal of 2 bases from V and 2 bases from J, the junction contained 1 base not matched to a gene. The V gene's germline CDR1 is SGHVS and CDR2 FQNEAQ. CDR3 coding DNA: TGTGCCAGCAGCTTATCTAGCGGGGCCTACAATGAGCAGTTCTTC. This gives the protein CASSLSSGAYNEQFF.

This chain uses TRBV7-2 with TRBJ1-4, with D maybe TRBD1 (6 bases). Germline values: CDR1 SGHTA, CDR2 FQGNSA. The V end was cut by 4 bases, the J end by 3 bases, with 12 bases between. The CDR3 is 15 amino acids. The CDR3 DNA follows: TGTGCCAGCAGCTATGCCAGGGGTGCTAATGAAAAACTGTTTTTT. It translates to CASSYARGANEKLFF.

This clone showed up just once. This chain links TRBV3-1 (or the pseudogene TRBV3-2) with TRBJ1-2; D is uncertain. The CDR3 runs 16 residues. The V gene lost 0 bases and the J gene lost 6 bases, with 17 bases spanning the gap. Germline V lookup: CDR1 LGHDT, CDR2 YNNKEL (reference sequence). The CDR3 region has the DNA TGTGCCAGCAGCCAAGAGGCGGCAGCCCTTGCACATGGCTACACCTTC. Translation: CASSQEAAALAHGYTF.

This clone was seen a single time. The chain couples TRBV6-5 to TRBJ2-2, with D tentatively TRBD1 (5 bases). Trimming took off 7 bases at V and 2 bases at J, with 11 bases between the two ends. Germline assignment: CDR1 MNHEY and CDR2 SVGAGI. The CDR3 consists of 14 residues. The CDR3 DNA sequence: TGTGCCAGCATAGGGGCAGCTAACACCGGGGAGCTGTTTTTT. As protein: CASIGAANTGELFF.

The chain is built from TRBV2 and TRBJ2-1; 8 positions match TRBD2. The junction had 10 bases not matched to a gene; V was cut back by 10 bases and J by 8 bases. Germline lookup yields CDR1 SNHLY and CDR2 FYNNEI. The CDR3 covers 13 residues. CDR3 nucleotide sequence: TGTGCCAATACCCTAGCGGGTGGAGATGAGCAGTTCTTC. Its translation: CANTLAGGDEQFF. The whole variable domain, filled in from reference TRBV2 and TRBJ2-1, reads EPEVTQTPSHQVTQMGQEVILRCVPISNHLYFYWYRQILGQKVEFLVSFYNNEISEKSEIFDDQFSVERPDGSNFTLKIRSTKLEDSAMYFCANTLAGGDEQFFGPGTRLTVL.

This clone was recorded once. The rearrangement links TRBV10-3 to TRBJ2-1; D gene uncertain. Germline assignment: CDR1 ENHRY and CDR2 SYGVKD. The CDR3 consists of 13 residues. V dropped 2 bases and J dropped 5 bases, with 7 bases sitting between them. The CDR3 spells CAISENADNEQFF. CDR3 bases: TGTGCCATCAGTGAGAACGCAGACAATGAGCAGTTCTTC.

In this sample, this clone turned up a few times. This chain uses TRBV7-9 with TRBJ1-5, with D maybe TRBD1 (5 bases). The CDR3 length is 17 residues. With 1 base removed from V and 0 bases from J, the gap between germline ends came to 13 bases. Per germline, CDR1 SEHNR and CDR2 FQNEAQ (reference sequence). CDR3 in amino acids: CASSLETGDYSNQPQHF. The DNA of the CDR3 is TGTGCCAGCAGCTTAGAGACTGGGGACTATAGCAATCAGCCCCAGCATTTT.

The J gene is TRBJ2-3, the V gene TRBV5-1; tentative D call: TRBD1 (6 bases). V lost 4 bases and J 5 bases, leaving 8 bases between the germline ends. The CDR3 extends over 12 amino acids. The germline V gene encodes CDR1 SGHRS and CDR2 YFSETQ. The CDR3 DNA is TGCGCCAGCAGCGAACAGGGAGATACGCAGTATTTT. Translation gives CASSEQGDTQYF.

V usage is TRBV2 and J usage is TRBJ1-1; 7 bases are shared with TRBD1. J lost 11 bases, V lost 6 bases, and 15 bases had no gene match. The CDR3 is 14 amino acids. The germline V gene encodes CDR1 SNHLY and CDR2 FYNNEI. The CDR3, as DNA: TGTGCCAGCAGCCCCAATGAACCGACAGGGTGGGCTTTCTTT. Protein sequence: CASSPNEPTGWAFF.

The chain links TRBV5-6 to TRBJ2-2; weak D call: TRBD1 (5 bases). The CDR3 runs to 17 residues. CDR1 is SGHDT, CDR2 YYEEEE, per germline. The V gene lost 0 bases and the J gene lost 1 base, with 13 bases spanning the gap. CDR3 coding DNA: TGTGCCAGCAGCTTGGTCAGCATGACAGAGAACACCGGGGAGCTGTTTTTT. Its translation: CASSLVSMTENTGELFF.

This sequence joins TRBV12-3 or TRBV12-4 and TRBJ1-1; D is unresolved. The CDR3 extends over 13 amino acids. V lost 3 bases and J lost 3, with 8 bases in between. CDR3 bases: TGTGCCAGCAGTTTCGGCGGGTACACTGAAGCTTTCTTT. This codes for CASSFGGYTEAFF.

V usage is TRBV15 and J usage is TRBJ2-7; 11 nucleotides match TRBD2. The CDR3 length is 17 residues. CDR1 and CDR2 from the germline V gene are LNHNV and YYDKDF (reference sequence). The J segment lost 5 bases and the V segment lost 0 bases, leaving 9 bases of the junction unmatched. The CDR3 sequence: CATSRDLLTSGIHEQYF. The CDR3 region has the DNA TGTGCCACCAGCAGAGATCTTCTGACTAGCGGGATCCACGAGCAGTACTTC.

The chain uses TRBV15 and TRBJ1-1; D remains unclear. Germline values: CDR1 LNHNV, CDR2 YYDKDF (reference sequence). V dropped 5 bases and J dropped 0 bases, with 10 bases sitting between them. The CDR3 extends over 14 amino acids. CDR3 DNA sequence: TGTGCCACCAGCCCGGGAAGGATGAACACTGAAGCTTTCTTT. Its translation is CATSPGRMNTEAFF.

The chain employs TRBV2 and TRBJ2-7; 9 positions agree with TRBD1. This CDR3 spans 13 amino acids. V lost 6 bases, J lost 4 bases, and 4 bases stayed unmatched. Germline V gives CDR1 SNHLY, CDR2 FYNNEI. This chain's CDR3 is CASRDRGVYEQYV. The CDR3, as DNA: TGTGCCAGCAGGGACAGGGGCGTATACGAGCAGTACGTC.

This clone appeared a few times. The V and J genes are TRBV6-5 and TRBJ2-7; 10 positions agree with TRBD1. Germline V CDR1 and CDR2: MNHEY, SVGAGI. V trimming: 5 bases; J trimming: 3 bases; junction bases outside the gene matches: 7. This CDR3 has 15 amino acids. The chain's CDR3 is CASSITGQGIYEQYF. As DNA, the CDR3 is TGTGCCAGCAGTATCACGGGACAGGGGATCTACGAGCAGTACTTC.

The rearrangement joins TRBV18 to TRBJ2-1; D possibly corresponds to TRBD2 (6 bases). Germline values: CDR1 KGHSH, CDR2 LQKENI. V was shortened by 6 bases and J by 5 bases, with 11 bases between the two germline ends. The CDR3 has 13 amino acids. CDR3 sequence (DNA): TGTGCCAGCTCGGCTAGCGCAAACAATGAGCAGTTCTTC. It encodes CASSASANNEQFF.

J is TRBJ2-1 and V is TRBV5-1; D not resolved. The CDR3 extends over 16 amino acids. V dropped 4 bases and J dropped 3 bases, with 17 bases sitting between them. Germline V lookup: CDR1 SGHRS, CDR2 YFSETQ. The CDR3 nucleotides read TGCGCCAGCAGCCCGGAGCCGGGTCAATTCTACAATGAGCAGTTCTTC. This gives the protein CASSPEPGQFYNEQFF.